These 11 T cell receptor beta chains share one sample of origin, sequenced in a study of cytomegalovirus exposure and HLA in healthy donors. Amplification used 60 Vbeta primers and 13 Jbeta primers. Repertoires were generated with immunoSEQ multiplex PCR, while TCRdb's copy carries only in-frame clones and drops some. The table includes 150,000 to 200,000 clones, 80% to 90% detected once. The specimen was PBMCs. Receptor source: a girl between 10 and 17 years old in good health and CMV-seropositive.

The chain is built from TRBV14 and TRBJ2-7; the match to TRBD1 covers 9 bases. CDR1 and CDR2 (germline): SGHDN, FVKESK. V shed 3 bases, J shed 0 bases, and the junction held 6 bases outside the gene matches. The CDR3 consists of 16 residues. This CDR3 reads CASSQAGQGSSYEQYF. The CDR3, as DNA: TGTGCCAGCAGCCAGGCTGGACAGGGGAGCTCCTACGAGCAGTACTTC.

V is TRBV19 and J is TRBJ1-2, with D hard to call. Trimming took 2 bases from V and 0 from J, leaving 10 bases between them. This CDR3 has 15 amino acids. The germline V gene encodes CDR1 LNHDA and CDR2 SQIVND (reference sequence). This chain's CDR3 is CASSIRVQSNYGYTF. The CDR3 nucleotides read TGTGCCAGTAGTATACGGGTACAATCTAACTATGGCTACACCTTC.

V usage is TRBV6-5 and J usage is TRBJ1-2, with 10 bases fitting TRBD1. This CDR3 is 14 amino acids long. Trimming took 6 bases from V and 5 from J; bases not matched to a gene: 6. CDR1 is MNHEY and CDR2 is SVGAGI in the germline V gene. The CDR3 DNA sequence: TGTGCCAGCAGAAGCCAGGACAGGGGGTATGGCTACACCTTC. Translated, it gives CASRSQDRGYGYTF.

This rearrangement joins TRBV7-8 to TRBJ2-7, with a tentative D call TRBD2 (5 bases). The germline V gene has CDR1 SGHVS and CDR2 FQNEAQ. The CDR3 has 16 residues. V dropped 5 bases and J dropped 2 bases, with 19 bases sitting between them. CDR3 loop: CASSPTRSETPYEQYF. DNA for the CDR3: TGTGCCAGCAGCCCGACCCGTAGCGAAACCCCCTACGAGCAGTACTTC.

This chain connects TRBV25-1 to TRBJ2-5; 7 bases are shared with TRBD1. Gene TRBJ2-7 matches the end of the DNA better, so the J call may be wrong. CDR3 length: 12 amino acids. Germline values: CDR1 MGHDK, CDR2 SYGVNS. The CDR3 DNA reads TGTGCCAGCACGACAGGGTCCTACGAGCAGTACTTC. Translating gives CASTTGSYEQYF.

V usage is TRBV4-2 and J usage is TRBJ2-2; 8 nucleotides agree with TRBD2. Per germline, CDR1 LGHNA and CDR2 YNFKEQ. The CDR3 has 17 amino acids. V dropped 1 base and J dropped 4; count of bases not matched to a gene: 8. The CDR3 is CASSQVGAGDLTGELFF. In DNA form, the CDR3 reads TGTGCCAGCAGCCAAGTAGGAGCGGGGGACCTCACCGGGGAGCTGTTTTTT.

The chain recombines TRBV19 with TRBJ2-6, with a tentative D call TRBD1 (5 bases). V was shortened by 5 bases and J by 0 bases, with 17 bases between the two germline ends. The CDR3 extends over 18 amino acids. The germline V gene encodes CDR1 LNHDA and CDR2 SQIVND (reference sequence). CDR3 nucleotides: TGTGCCAGTAGTGAGGCAGGGCAATCCTTCTCTGGGGCCAACGTCCTGACTTTC. Translation: CASSEAGQSFSGANVLTF.

V usage is TRBV2 and J usage is TRBJ1-5, with a possible D match to TRBD1 (6 bases). The CDR3 has 14 amino acids. V was clipped by 4 bases and J by 5 bases, with 12 bases between them. Germline CDR1 is SNHLY and CDR2 is FYNNEI. Written as DNA, the CDR3 is TGTGCCAGCAGTGTGTCAGGGGCGGATCAGCCCCAGCATTTT. Translating it yields CASSVSGADQPQHF.

CDR3 amino acids: CATKLAYSTDTQYF. CDR3 DNA sequence: TGTGCCACCAAACTAGCGTACTCCACAGATACGCAGTATTTT. J is TRBJ2-3 and V is TRBV2; 7 nucleotides agree with TRBD2. With V trimmed by 10 bases and J by 2 bases, 9 bases remained unmatched. This CDR3 spans 14 amino acids. Germline V gives CDR1 SNHLY, CDR2 FYNNEI.

This clone was counted a single time. The chain employs TRBV18 and TRBJ1-2; the match to TRBD1 covers 8 bases. The CDR3 covers 14 residues. Per germline, CDR1 KGHSH and CDR2 LQKENI. Germline trimming cut 3 bases from V and 2 bases from J; bases unmatched to any gene: 2. The CDR3 DNA sequence: TGTGCCAGCTCACCTGGACAGGGCAACTATGGCTACACCTTC. Translating gives CASSPGQGNYGYTF. Drawing the rest from reference TRBV18 and TRBJ1-2, the complete variable domain is NAGVMQNPRHLVRRRGQEARLRCSPMKGHSHVYWYRQLPEEGLKFMVYLQKENIIDESGMPKERFSAEFPKEGPSILRIQQVVRGDSAAYFCASSPGQGNYGYTFGSGTRLTVV.

The DNA of the CDR3 is TGTGCCAGCAGTGCCTCTAGCGCGGGCACAGATACGCAGTATTTT. Protein sequence: CASSASSAGTDTQYF. The chain uses TRBV6-4 and TRBJ2-3, with a tentative D call TRBD2 (6 bases). The V and J ends lost 4 bases and 1 base respectively, with 12 bases between them. The CDR3 is 15 amino acids. CDR1 is MRHNA and CDR2 is SNTAGT in the germline V gene.